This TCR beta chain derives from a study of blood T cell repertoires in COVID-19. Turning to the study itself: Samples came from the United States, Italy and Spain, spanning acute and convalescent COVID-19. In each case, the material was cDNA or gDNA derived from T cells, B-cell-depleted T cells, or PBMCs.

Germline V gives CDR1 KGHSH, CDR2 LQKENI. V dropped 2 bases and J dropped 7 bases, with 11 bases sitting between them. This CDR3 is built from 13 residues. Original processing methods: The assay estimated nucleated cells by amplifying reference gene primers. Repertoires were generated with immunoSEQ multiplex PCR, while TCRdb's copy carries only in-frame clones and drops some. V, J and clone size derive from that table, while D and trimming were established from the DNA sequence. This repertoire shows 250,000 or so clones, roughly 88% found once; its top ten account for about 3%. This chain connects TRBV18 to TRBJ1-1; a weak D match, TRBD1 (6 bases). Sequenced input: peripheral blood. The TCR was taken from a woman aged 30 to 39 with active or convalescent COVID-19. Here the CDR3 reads CASSPSGVSEAFF. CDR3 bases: TGTGCCAGCTCACCATCAGGGGTTAGTGAAGCTTTCTTT.